A selection of T cell receptor beta chains follows, all from one sample in a study of T cells in Graves' hyperthyroidism and ophthalmopathy. TCRdb reprocessed the multiplex PCR reads with MiXCR, giving one entry per CDR3 protein. The table has 300,000 to 450,000 distinct CDR3 sequences, around an eighth seen once. Sequencing used blood. The receptor set was obtained from a man aged 25-45 years with Graves' hyperthyroidism that later progressed to Graves' ophthalmopathy. CDR3s include the opening cysteine and the closing phenylalanine or tryptophan. The D gene is left open where the match is weak. Clone sizes are given selectively: once, few, many, or a class where the clone is expanded.

>many|TRBJ1-2|NA|TRBV6-6
TGTGCCAGCAGTTACAGGGGAACTAACTATGGCTACACCTTC
CASSYRGTNYGYTF
>few|TRBJ1-6|TRBD1|TRBV11-2
TGTGCCAGCAGCACAGGACAGGGACGGCCACCCCTCCACTTT
CASSTGQGRPPLHF
>NA|TRBJ1-6|NA|TRBV28
TGTGCCAGCAGTTTACGCCCGGTGGATTCACCCCTCCACTTT
CASSLRPVDSPLHF
>NA|TRBJ1-1|NA|TRBV7-9
TGTGCCAGCAGCTTAGGATTATCTAACACTGAAGCTTTCTTT
CASSLGLSNTEAFF
>NA|TRBJ1-4|NA|TRBV6-4
TGTGCCAGCAACGGACAGCAAACTAATGAAAAACTGTTTTTT
CASNGQQTNEKLFF
>NA|TRBJ2-3|NA|TRBV6-1
TGTGCCAGCAGTGAATACTTTACAGATACGCAGTATTTT
CASSEYFTDTQYF
>few|TRBJ1-1|NA|TRBV6-1
TGTGCCAGCAGTTCCCAAGGCGGGAGGGTCACTGAAGCTTTCTTT
CASSSQGGRVTEAFF
>many|TRBJ2-5|TRBD1|TRBV5-8
TGTGCCAGCAGCGCAGGACAGGGTGGGGAGACCCAGTACTTC
CASSAGQGGETQYF
>many|TRBJ2-3|NA|TRBV7-9
TGTGCCAGCAGCTCGCCTAAGTCGGGGACGAGCACAGATACGCAGTATTTT
CASSSPKSGTSTDTQYF
>many|TRBJ2-1|TRBD1|TRBV27
TGTGCCAGCAGTTCTACCTCGACAGGGGGGTACAATGAGCAGTTCTTC
CASSSTSTGGYNEQFF
>few|TRBJ1-2|NA|TRBV20-1
TGCAGTGCTAAGAGGGGTGGCTACACCTTC
CSAKRGGYTF
>many|TRBJ2-7|NA|TRBV18
TGTGCCAGCTCACCCCAGGACAACTACGAGCAGTACTTC
CASSPQDNYEQYF
>few|TRBJ1-6|NA|TRBV7-9
TGTGCCAGCAGCTTAGGACAGGCTGCGGATTCACCCCTCCACTTT
CASSLGQAADSPLHF
>NA|TRBJ1-1|TRBD1|TRBV18
TGTGCCAGCTCACTTCCCTCGACAGGGTCGAACACTGAAGCTTTCTTT
CASSLPSTGSNTEAFF
>many|TRBJ2-7|TRBD1|TRBV3-1
TGTGCCAGCAGCCAGTTACAGGGGAGCGAGCAGTACTTC
CASSQLQGSEQYF
>NA|TRBJ1-2|NA|TRBV12-3/TRBV12-4
TGTGCCAGCAGAATGGACAGCCGCTATGGCTACACCTTC
CASRMDSRYGYTF
>once|TRBJ1-5|NA|TRBV19
TGTGCCAGTAGTATAGGGGGCGGACAGTACAATCAGCCCCAGCATTTT
CASSIGGGQYNQPQHF
>NA|TRBJ1-6|NA|TRBV7-6
TGTGCCAGCAGCCCACATCAGGGTCCCAGCTCCTATAATTCACCCCTCCACTTT
CASSPHQGPSSYNSPLHF
>NA|TRBJ1-2|NA|TRBV29-1
TGCAGCGTTGAAGATCTAACGGTATATGGCTACACCTTC
CSVEDLTVYGYTF
>few|TRBJ2-7|NA|TRBV7-2
TGTGCCAGCACTCCAGGGGGGCCCTACTGGGAGCAGTACTTC
CASTPGGPYWEQYF
>many|TRBJ1-1|NA|TRBV30
TGTGCCTGGACCCCGCCCGGTACCGGTGAAGCTTTCTTT
CAWTPPGTGEAFF
>few|TRBJ2-7|TRBD1|TRBV28
TGTGCCAGCAGAGTCCGTGACAGGGGATACGAGCAGTACTTC
CASRVRDRGYEQYF
>few|TRBJ1-2|NA|TRBV4-1
TGCGCCAGCAGCCAAGGCACAGATTATGGCTACACCTTC
CASSQGTDYGYTF
>NA|TRBJ2-1|NA|TRBV18
TGTGCCAGCTCACCACCCTTCGACCGAGGCGGTGAGCAGTTCTTC
CASSPPFDRGGEQFF
>many|TRBJ2-5|TRBD1|TRBV3-1
TGTGCCAGCAGCTGGGACAGCCAAGAGACCCAGTACTTC
CASSWDSQETQYF
>many|TRBJ2-7|NA|TRBV7-9
TGTGCCAGCAGCTTATCTCCGGGCCATGGAATCCACGAGCAGTACTTC
CASSLSPGHGIHEQYF
>once|TRBJ1-5|NA|TRBV7-8
TGTGCCAGCAGCGTTAGCCTAGGGGCCTCTCATCAGCCCCAGCATTTT
CASSVSLGASHQPQHF
>many|TRBJ1-1|NA|TRBV5-1
TGCGCCAGCAGCTTGCGGCAACAAAGCACTGAAGCTTTCTTT
CASSLRQQSTEAFF
>few|TRBJ2-3|NA|TRBV11-2
TGTGCCAGCAGCTTAGACAAGATCACAGATACGCAGTATTTT
CASSLDKITDTQYF
>many|TRBJ2-7|NA|TRBV2
TGTGCCAGCAGCCCTCGACAGGTCTACGAGCAGTACTTC
CASSPRQVYEQYF
>many|TRBJ2-4|NA|TRBV7-9
TGTGCCAGCCAATATCGAGCCAAAAACATTCAGTACTTC
CASQYRAKNIQYF
>many|TRBJ1-1|NA|TRBV10-3
TGTGCCATCAGCACCTCTCCGGGACGGATGAACACTGAAGCTTTCTTT
CAISTSPGRMNTEAFF
>many|TRBJ2-7|NA|TRBV11-2
TGTGCCAGCAGCTTACCGGACAGCCCCTACGAGCAGTACTTC
CASSLPDSPYEQYF
>few|TRBJ1-4|NA|TRBV20-1
TGCAGTGCTAGAGACCCCGCTCCGGGTGAAAAACTGTTTTTT
CSARDPAPGEKLFF
>many|TRBJ2-1|NA|TRBV12-3/TRBV12-4
TGTGCCAGCAGTTTAGTATCTGGTTTCAATGAGCAGTTCTTC
CASSLVSGFNEQFF
>many|TRBJ2-7|NA|TRBV30
TGTGCCTGGGGAGACAGCTCCTACGAGCAGTACTTC
CAWGDSSYEQYF
>many|TRBJ1-2|TRBD1|TRBV7-9
TGTGCCAGCAGCCCCCAACAGGGGAGTTACGGGAACTATGGCTACACCTTC
CASSPQQGSYGNYGYTF
>few|TRBJ2-5|NA|TRBV13
TGTGCCAGCAGCACCAAGGGGGGCCAAGAGACCCAGTACTTC
CASSTKGGQETQYF
>NA|TRBJ2-2|NA|TRBV12-3/TRBV12-4
TGTGCCAGCAGTTTCTTGGAGGGCGGGGAGCTGTTTTTT
CASSFLEGGELFF
>few|TRBJ2-1|NA|TRBV4-2
TGTGCCAGCAGCCGCCAAACGCAAGTAGCAGGGGGGTACAATGAGCAGTTCTTC
CASSRQTQVAGGYNEQFF
>NA|TRBJ2-2|NA|TRBV6-2/TRBV6-3
TGTGCCAGCACAGTGGGGGTCACCGGGGAGCTGTTTTTT
CASTVGVTGELFF
>many|TRBJ2-2|TRBD1|TRBV6-1
TGTGCCAGCAGGCGACAGGGGGTGACCACCGGGGAGCTGTTTTTT
CASRRQGVTTGELFF
>NA|TRBJ2-7|NA|TRBV4-1
TGCGCCAGCAGCCAATTGCCCGACGGGGGCGAGCAGTACTTC
CASSQLPDGGEQYF
>NA|TRBJ1-2|NA|TRBV5-4
TGTGCCAGCAGCTTGCCCAGGGGCACCTATGGCTACACCTTC
CASSLPRGTYGYTF
>many|TRBJ2-7|NA|TRBV7-8
TGTGCCAGCAGCTTCGGCTTTGGACAGCACTACGAGCAGTACTTC
CASSFGFGQHYEQYF
>many|TRBJ2-2|TRBD1|TRBV27
TGTGCCAGCAGTTTTAGGGGACAGGGGATCACCGGGGAGCTGTTTTTT
CASSFRGQGITGELFF
>many|TRBJ1-4|NA|TRBV3-1
TGTGCCAGCAGCCAAGATCTTGATGGGGGTTATAATGAAAAACTGTTTTTT
CASSQDLDGGYNEKLFF
>NA|TRBJ2-2|NA|TRBV6-2/TRBV6-3
TGTGCCACCCGCCCGGGTCTACCCACCGGGGAGCTGTTTTTT
CATRPGLPTGELFF
>few|TRBJ2-5|TRBD2|TRBV12-3/TRBV12-4
TGTGCCAGCAGTTTAGTGCAACTAGCGGGTTCTCAGACCCAGTACTTC
CASSLVQLAGSQTQYF
>few|TRBJ2-7|TRBD1|TRBV7-9
TGTGCCAGCAGCGCCCGGACAGGGAACTACGAGCAGTACTTC
CASSARTGNYEQYF
>NA|TRBJ2-5|TRBD1|TRBV5-8
TGTGCCAGCAGCGCTTCGGGACAGGGAAAAAAATCAGACTTC
CASSASGQGKKSDF
>many|TRBJ2-1|NA|TRBV11-1
TGTGCCAGCAGCTTACGAGGGTCCTACAATGAGCAGTTCTTC
CASSLRGSYNEQFF
>NA|TRBJ1-3|NA|TRBV6-5
TGTGCCAGCAGTTACGGAGTTCTCTCTGGAAACACCATATATTTT
CASSYGVLSGNTIYF
>many|TRBJ2-1|TRBD2|TRBV12-3/TRBV12-4
TGTGCCAGCAGTTTTATCGGCGGGGGGCCCCTGATATCCTACAATGAGCAGTTCTTC
CASSFIGGGPLISYNEQFF
>many|TRBJ1-2|NA|TRBV29-1
TGCAGCGTTAGGAAAGACCCCGGACAGTATCTTGGCTACACCTTC
CSVRKDPGQYLGYTF